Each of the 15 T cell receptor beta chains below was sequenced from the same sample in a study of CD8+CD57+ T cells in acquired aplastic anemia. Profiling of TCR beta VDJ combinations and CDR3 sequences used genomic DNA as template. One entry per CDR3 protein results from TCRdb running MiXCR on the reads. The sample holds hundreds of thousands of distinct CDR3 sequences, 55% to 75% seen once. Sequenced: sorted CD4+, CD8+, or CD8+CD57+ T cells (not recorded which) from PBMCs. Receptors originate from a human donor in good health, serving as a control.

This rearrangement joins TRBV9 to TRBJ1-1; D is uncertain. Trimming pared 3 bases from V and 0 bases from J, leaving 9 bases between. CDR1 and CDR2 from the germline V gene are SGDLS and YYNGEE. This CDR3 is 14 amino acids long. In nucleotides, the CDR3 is TGTGCCAGCAGCGACGACAAACTGAACACTGAAGCTTTCTTT. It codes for CASSDDKLNTEAFF.

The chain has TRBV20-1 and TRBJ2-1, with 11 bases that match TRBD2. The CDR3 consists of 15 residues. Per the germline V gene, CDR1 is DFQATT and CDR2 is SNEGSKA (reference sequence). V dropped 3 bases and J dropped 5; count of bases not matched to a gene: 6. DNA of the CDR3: TGCAGTGCTAGCGCTAGCGGGGGGTTCAACAATGAGCAGTTCTTC. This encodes CSASASGGFNNEQFF.

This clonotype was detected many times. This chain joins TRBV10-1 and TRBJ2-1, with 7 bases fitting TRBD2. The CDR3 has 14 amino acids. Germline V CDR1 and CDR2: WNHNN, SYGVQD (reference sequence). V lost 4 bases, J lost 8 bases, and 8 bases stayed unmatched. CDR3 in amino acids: CASSVTGGGDEQFF. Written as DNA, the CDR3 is TGCGCCAGCAGTGTTACGGGGGGTGGGGATGAGCAGTTCTTC.

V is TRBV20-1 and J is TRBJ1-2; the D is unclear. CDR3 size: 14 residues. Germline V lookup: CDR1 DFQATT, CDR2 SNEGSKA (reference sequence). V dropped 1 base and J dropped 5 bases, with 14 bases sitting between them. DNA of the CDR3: TGCAGTGCTAGAGCGCGGAGGGCTAGTTATGGCTACACCTTC. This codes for CSARARRASYGYTF.

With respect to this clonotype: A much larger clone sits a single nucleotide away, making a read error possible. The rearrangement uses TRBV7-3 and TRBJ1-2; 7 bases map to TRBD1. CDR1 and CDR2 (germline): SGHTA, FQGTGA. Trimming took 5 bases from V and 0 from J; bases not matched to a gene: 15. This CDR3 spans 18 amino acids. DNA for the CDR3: TGTGCCAGCAGCCGCCCGCCTGCGCAGGGGGGACCTAACTATGGCTACACCTTC. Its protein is CASSRPPAQGGPNYGYTF.

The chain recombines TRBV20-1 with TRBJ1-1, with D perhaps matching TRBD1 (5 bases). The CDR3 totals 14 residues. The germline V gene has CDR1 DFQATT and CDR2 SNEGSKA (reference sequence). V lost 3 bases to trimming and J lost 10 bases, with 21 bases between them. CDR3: CSASRDGRESSAFF. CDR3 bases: TGCAGTGCTAGTCGGGACGGAAGAGAGAGTTCAGCTTTCTTT.

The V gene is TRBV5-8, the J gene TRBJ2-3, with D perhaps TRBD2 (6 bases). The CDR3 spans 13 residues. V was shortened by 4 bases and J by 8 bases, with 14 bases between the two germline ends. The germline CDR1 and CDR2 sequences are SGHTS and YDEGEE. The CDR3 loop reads CASSQRLEGTQYF. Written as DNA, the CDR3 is TGTGCCAGCAGCCAACGACTAGAAGGTACGCAGTATTTT.

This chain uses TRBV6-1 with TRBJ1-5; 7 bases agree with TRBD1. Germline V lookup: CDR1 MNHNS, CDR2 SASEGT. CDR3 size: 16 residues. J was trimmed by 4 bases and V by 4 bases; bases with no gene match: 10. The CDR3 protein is CASSGGPGQLNQPQHF. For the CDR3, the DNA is TGTGCCAGCAGTGGAGGACCGGGACAGTTAAATCAGCCCCAGCATTTT.

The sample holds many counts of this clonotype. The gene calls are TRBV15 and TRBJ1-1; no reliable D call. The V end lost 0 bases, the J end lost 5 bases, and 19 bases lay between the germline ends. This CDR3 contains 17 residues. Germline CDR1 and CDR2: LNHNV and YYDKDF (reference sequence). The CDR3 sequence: CATSRDARVEGGTEAFF. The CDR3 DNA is TGTGCCACCAGCAGAGATGCTCGAGTGGAGGGCGGAACTGAAGCTTTCTTT. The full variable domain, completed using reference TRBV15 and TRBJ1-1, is DAMVIQNPRYQVTQFGKPVTLSCSQTLNHNVMYWYQQKSSQAPKLLFHYYDKDFNNEADTPDNFQSRRPNTSFCFLDIRSPGLGDTAMYLCATSRDARVEGGTEAFFGQGTRLTVV.

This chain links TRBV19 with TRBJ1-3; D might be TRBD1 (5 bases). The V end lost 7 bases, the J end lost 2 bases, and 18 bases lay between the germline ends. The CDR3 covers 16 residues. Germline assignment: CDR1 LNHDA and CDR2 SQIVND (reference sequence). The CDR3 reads CASTPGHSGAGNTIYF. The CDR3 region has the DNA TGTGCCAGTACCCCTGGACATTCGGGGGCTGGAAACACCATATATTTT.

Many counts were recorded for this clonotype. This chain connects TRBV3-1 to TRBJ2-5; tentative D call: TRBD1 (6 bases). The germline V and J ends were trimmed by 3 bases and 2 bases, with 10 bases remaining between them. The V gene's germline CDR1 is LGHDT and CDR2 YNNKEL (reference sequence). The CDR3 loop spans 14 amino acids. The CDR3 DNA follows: TGTGCCAGCAGCCAGGGGGCAGCGCAAGAGACCCAGTACTTC. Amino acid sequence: CASSQGAAQETQYF.

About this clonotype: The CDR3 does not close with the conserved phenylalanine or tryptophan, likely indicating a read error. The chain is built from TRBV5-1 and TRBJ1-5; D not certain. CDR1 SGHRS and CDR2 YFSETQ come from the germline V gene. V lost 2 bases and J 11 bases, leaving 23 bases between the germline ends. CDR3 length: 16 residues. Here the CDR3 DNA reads TGCGCCAGCAGCTTTGGACTAGCGGATAGACAAGAGACCCAGCATCTT. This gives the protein CASSFGLADRQETQHL.

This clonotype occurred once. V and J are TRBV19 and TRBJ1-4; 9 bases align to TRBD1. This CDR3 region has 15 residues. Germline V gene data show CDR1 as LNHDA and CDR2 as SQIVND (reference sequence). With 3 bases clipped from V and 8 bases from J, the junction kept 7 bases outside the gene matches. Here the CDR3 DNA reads TGTGCCAGTAGTATCCCCGACAGGGGGAACGAAAAACTGTTTTTT. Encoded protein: CASSIPDRGNEKLFF. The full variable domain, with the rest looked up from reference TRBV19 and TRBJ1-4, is DGGITQSPKYLFRKEGQNVTLSCEQNLNHDAMYWYRQDPGQGLRLIYYSQIVNDFQKGDIAEGYSVSREKKESFPLTVTSAQKNPTAFYLCASSIPDRGNEKLFFGSGTQLSVL.

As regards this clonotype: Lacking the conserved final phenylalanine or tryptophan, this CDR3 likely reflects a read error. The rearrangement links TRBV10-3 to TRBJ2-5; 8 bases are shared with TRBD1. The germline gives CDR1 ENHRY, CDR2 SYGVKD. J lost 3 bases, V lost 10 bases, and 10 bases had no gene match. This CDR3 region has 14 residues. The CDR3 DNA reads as TGTGCCACGGGGGTGAGACAGGGGAAAGAGACCCAGTACCTC. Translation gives CATGVRQGKETQYL.

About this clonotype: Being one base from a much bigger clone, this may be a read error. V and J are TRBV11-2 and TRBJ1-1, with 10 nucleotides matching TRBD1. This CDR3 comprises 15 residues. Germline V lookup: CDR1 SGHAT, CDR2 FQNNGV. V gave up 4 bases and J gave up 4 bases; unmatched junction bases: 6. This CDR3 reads CASSSVRTGGTEAFF. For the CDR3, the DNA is TGTGCCAGCAGCTCAGTAAGGACAGGGGGCACTGAAGCTTTCTTT.